The next 2 T cell receptor beta chains were all read from a single sample in a study of blood T cell repertoires in COVID-19. TCRdb keeps only in-frame clones here, not all; method: immunoSEQ multiplex PCR. The sample has 65,000 to 80,000 clones, 91% seen once; the top ten hold roughly 6.1%. Sample: peripheral blood. The receptors originated from a human donor in a cohort sampled during active COVID-19.

This clone was recorded once. The J gene is TRBJ1-1, the V gene TRBV29-1; TRBD1 matches 7 bases. The V segment lost 5 bases and the J segment 3 bases; nucleotides outside the gene matches: 6. Germline lookup yields CDR1 SQVTM and CDR2 ANQGSEA. This CDR3 comprises 13 residues. In nucleotides, the CDR3 is TGCAGCGTTCGGACAGGTCAGGACACTGAAGCTTTCTTT. Translation: CSVRTGQDTEAFF.

V is TRBV3-1 (or the pseudogene TRBV3-2) and J is TRBJ1-6, with D maybe TRBD1 (5 bases). CDR3 length: 15 residues. The germline V and J ends were trimmed by 1 base and 6 bases, with 10 bases remaining between them. CDR1 and CDR2 (germline): LGHDT, YNNKEL (reference sequence). The CDR3 sequence is CASSQGGGSNSPLHF. Here the CDR3 DNA reads TGTGCCAGCAGCCAAGGGGGCGGCAGTAATTCACCCCTCCACTTT.